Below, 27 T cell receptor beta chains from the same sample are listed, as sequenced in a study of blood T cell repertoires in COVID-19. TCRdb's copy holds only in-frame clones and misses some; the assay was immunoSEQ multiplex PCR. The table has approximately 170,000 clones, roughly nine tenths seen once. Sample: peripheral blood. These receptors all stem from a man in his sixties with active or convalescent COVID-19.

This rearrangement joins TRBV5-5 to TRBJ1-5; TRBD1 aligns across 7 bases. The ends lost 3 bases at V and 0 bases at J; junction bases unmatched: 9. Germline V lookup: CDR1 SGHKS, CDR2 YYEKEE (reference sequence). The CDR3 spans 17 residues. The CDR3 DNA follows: TGTGCCAGCAGCTGGATGACAGGGCCGAATAGCAATCAGCCCCAGCATTTT. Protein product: CASSWMTGPNSNQPQHF.

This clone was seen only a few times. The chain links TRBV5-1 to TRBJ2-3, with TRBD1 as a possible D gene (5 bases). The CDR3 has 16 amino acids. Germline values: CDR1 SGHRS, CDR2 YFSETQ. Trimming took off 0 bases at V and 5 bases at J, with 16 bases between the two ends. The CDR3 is CASSLGGAGHRDTQYF. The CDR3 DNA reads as TGCGCCAGCAGCTTGGGTGGGGCAGGGCATAGAGATACGCAGTATTTT.

The CDR3 here is CAISDIPGAGYTF. The CDR3 DNA is TGTGCCATCAGCGATATTCCAGGGGCCGGCTACACCTTC. V and J are TRBV10-3 and TRBJ1-2; maybe TRBD1 (6 bases). The CDR3 contains 13 residues. V lost 6 bases and J 8 bases, leaving 16 bases between the germline ends. From germline, CDR1 is ENHRY and CDR2 SYGVKD.

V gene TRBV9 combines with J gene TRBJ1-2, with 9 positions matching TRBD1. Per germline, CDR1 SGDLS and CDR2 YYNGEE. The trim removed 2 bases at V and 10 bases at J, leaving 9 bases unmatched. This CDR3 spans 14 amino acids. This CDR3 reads CASSVTGGNGAYTF. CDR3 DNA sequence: TGTGCCAGCAGCGTCACAGGGGGCAACGGAGCCTACACCTTC.

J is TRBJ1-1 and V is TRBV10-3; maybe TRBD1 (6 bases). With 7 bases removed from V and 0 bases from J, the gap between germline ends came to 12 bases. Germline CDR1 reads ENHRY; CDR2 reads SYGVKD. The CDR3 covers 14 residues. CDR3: CAITRTDMNTEAFF. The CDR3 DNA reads TGTGCCATCACTCGGACAGACATGAACACTGAAGCTTTCTTT.

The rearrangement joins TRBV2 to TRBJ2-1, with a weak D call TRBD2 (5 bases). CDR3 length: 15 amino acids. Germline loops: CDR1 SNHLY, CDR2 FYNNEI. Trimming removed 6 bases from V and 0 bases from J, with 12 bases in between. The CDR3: CASRVAWNSYNEQFF. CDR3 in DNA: TGTGCCAGCAGGGTAGCGTGGAACTCCTACAATGAGCAGTTCTTC.

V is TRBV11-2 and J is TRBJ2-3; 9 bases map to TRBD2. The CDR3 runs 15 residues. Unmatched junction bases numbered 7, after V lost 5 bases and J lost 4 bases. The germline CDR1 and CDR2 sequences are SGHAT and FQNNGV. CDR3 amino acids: CASSARGGISDTQYF. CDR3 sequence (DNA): TGTGCCAGCAGCGCGCGGGGGGGGATTTCAGATACGCAGTATTTT.

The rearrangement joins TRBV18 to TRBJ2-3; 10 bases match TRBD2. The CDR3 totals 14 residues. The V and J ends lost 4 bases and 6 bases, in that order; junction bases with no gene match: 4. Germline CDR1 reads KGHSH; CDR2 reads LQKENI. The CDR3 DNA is TGTGCCAGCTCACTTAGCGGGGGGATGGATACGCAGTATTTT. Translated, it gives CASSLSGGMDTQYF.

The CDR3 reads CASSFDRYYGYTF. The CDR3, as DNA: TGCGCCAGCAGCTTTGACAGATACTATGGCTACACCTTC. The chain employs TRBV5-1 and TRBJ1-2; possibly TRBD1 for D (5 bases). The CDR3 loop spans 13 amino acids. V lost 2 bases, J lost 3 bases, and 8 bases lay in between. Germline V gene sequence: CDR1 SGHRS, CDR2 YFSETQ.

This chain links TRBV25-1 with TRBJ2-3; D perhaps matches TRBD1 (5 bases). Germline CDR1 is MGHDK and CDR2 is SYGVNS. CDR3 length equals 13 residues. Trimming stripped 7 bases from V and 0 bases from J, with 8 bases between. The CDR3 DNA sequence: TGTGCCAGCAACAGACAGAGCACAGATACGCAGTATTTT. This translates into CASNRQSTDTQYF.

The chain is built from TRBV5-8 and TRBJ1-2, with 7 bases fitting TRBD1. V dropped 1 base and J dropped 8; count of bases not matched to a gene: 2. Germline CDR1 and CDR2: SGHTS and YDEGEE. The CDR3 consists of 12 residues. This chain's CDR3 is CASSLPGGGYTF. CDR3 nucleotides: TGTGCCAGCAGCTTGCCAGGGGGAGGCTACACCTTC.

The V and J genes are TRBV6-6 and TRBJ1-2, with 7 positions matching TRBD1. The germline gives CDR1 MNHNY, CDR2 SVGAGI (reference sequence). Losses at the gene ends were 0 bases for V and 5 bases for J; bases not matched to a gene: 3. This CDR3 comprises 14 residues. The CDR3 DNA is TGTGCCAGCAGTTACTCGGGGACAGAGTATGGCTACACCTTC. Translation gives CASSYSGTEYGYTF.

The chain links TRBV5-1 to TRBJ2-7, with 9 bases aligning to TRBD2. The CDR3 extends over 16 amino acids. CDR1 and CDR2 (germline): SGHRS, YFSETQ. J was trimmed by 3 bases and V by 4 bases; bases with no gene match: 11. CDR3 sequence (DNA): TGCGCCAGCAGCCCTGGAGTAGCGGGAGCCGGCTACGAGCAGTACTTC. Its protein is CASSPGVAGAGYEQYF.

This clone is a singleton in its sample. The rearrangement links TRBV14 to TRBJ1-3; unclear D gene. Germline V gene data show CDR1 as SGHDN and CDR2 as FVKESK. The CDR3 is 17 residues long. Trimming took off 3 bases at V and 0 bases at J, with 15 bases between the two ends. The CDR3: CASSQENRLYSGNTIYF. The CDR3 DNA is TGTGCCAGCAGCCAGGAGAACCGCCTCTACTCTGGAAACACCATATATTTT. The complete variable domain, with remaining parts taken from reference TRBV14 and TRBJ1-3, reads EAGVTQFPSHSVIEKGQTVTLRCDPISGHDNLYWYRRVMGKEIKFLLHFVKESKQDESGMPNNRFLAERTGGTYSTLKVQPAELEDSGVYFCASSQENRLYSGNTIYFGEGSWLTVV.

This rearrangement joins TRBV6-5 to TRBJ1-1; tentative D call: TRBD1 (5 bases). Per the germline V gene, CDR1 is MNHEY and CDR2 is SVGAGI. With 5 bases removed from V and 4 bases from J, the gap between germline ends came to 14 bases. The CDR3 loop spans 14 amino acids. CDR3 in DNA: TGTGCCAGCAGTCTAGATCAGGGTGCCACTGAAGCTTTCTTT. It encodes CASSLDQGATEAFF.

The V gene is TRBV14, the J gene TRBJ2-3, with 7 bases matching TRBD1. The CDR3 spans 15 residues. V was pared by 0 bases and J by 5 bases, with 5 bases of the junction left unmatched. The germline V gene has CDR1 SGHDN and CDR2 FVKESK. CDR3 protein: CASSQEGRGRDTQYF. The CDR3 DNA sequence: TGTGCCAGCAGCCAAGAGGGAAGGGGGCGAGATACGCAGTATTTT.

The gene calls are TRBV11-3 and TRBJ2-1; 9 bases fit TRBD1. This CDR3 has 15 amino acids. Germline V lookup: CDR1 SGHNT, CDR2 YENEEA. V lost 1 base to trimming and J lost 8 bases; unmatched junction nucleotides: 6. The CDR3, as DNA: TGTGCCAGCAGCTTAGCGGGACAGGGTTTGGATGAGCAGTTCTTC. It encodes CASSLAGQGLDEQFF. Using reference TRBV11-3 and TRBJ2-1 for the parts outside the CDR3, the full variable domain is EAGVVQSPRYKIIEKKQPVAFWCNPISGHNTLYWYLQNLGQGPELLIRYENEEAVDDSQLPKDRFSAERLKGVDSTLKIQPAELGDSAVYLCASSLAGQGLDEQFFGPGTRLTVL.

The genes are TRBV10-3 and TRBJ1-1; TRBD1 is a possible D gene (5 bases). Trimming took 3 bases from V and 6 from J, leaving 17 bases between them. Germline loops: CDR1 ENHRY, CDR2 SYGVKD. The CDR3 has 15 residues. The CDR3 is CAISETPSGIPEAFF. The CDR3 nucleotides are TGTGCCATCAGTGAAACCCCCTCAGGGATCCCTGAAGCTTTCTTT.

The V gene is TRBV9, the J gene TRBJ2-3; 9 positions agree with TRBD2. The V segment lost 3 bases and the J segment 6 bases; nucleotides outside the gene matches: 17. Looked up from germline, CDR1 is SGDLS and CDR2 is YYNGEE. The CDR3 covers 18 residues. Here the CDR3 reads CASSATPGAGGHADTQYF. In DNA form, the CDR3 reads TGTGCCAGCAGCGCCACACCTGGGGCGGGGGGGCATGCGGATACGCAGTATTTT.

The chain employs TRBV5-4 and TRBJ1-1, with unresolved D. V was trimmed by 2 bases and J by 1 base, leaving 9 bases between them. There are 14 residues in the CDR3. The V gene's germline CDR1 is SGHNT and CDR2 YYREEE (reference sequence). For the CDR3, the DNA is TGTGCCAGCAGCTTTGGCTCAGGGAACACTGAAGCTTTCTTT. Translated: CASSFGSGNTEAFF.

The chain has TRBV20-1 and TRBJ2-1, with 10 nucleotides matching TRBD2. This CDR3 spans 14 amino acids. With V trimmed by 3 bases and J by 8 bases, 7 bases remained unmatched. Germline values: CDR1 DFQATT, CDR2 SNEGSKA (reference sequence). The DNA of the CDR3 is TGCAGTGCTAGTAGACCTAGCGGGAGCTATGAGCAGTTCTTC. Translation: CSASRPSGSYEQFF.

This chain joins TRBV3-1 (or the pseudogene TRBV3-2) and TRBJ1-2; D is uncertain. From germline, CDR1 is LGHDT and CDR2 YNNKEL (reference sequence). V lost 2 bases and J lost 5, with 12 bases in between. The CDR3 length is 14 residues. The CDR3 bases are TGTGCCAGCAGCCAATCATTGACACAGTATGGCTACACCTTC. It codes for CASSQSLTQYGYTF.

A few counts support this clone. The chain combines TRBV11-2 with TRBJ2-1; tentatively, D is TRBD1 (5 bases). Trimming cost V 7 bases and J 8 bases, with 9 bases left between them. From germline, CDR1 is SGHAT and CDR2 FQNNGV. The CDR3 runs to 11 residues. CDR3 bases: TGTGCCAGCACCTTGACAGATGAGCAGTTCTTC. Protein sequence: CASTLTDEQFF.

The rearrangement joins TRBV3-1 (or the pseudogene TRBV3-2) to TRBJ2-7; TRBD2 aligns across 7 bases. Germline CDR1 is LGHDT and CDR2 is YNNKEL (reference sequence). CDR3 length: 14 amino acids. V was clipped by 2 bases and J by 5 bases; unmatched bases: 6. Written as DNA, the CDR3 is TGTGCCAGCAGCCAACGCGGGAGCTACCACGAGCAGTACTTC. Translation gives CASSQRGSYHEQYF.

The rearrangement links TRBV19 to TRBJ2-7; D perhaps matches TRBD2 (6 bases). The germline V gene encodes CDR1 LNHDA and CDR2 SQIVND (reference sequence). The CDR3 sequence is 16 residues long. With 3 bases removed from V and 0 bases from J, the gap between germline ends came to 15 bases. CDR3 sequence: CASSMAGRTSSYEQYF. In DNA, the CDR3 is TGTGCCAGTAGTATGGCGGGACGGACGAGCTCCTACGAGCAGTACTTC.

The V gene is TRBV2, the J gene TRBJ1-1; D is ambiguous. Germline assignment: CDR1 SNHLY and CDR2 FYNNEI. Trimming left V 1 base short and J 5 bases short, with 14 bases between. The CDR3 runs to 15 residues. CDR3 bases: TGTGCCAGCAGTGAAGAGGGAGGTTCCCTAACTGAAGCTTTCTTT. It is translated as CASSEEGGSLTEAFF.

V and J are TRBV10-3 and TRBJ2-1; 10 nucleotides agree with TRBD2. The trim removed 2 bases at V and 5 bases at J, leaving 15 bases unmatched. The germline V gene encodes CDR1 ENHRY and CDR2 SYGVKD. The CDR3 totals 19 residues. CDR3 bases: TGTGCCATCAGTGAGCCCCTCGACCAGGGACTAGCGAACGACAATGAGCAGTTCTTC. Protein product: CAISEPLDQGLANDNEQFF.